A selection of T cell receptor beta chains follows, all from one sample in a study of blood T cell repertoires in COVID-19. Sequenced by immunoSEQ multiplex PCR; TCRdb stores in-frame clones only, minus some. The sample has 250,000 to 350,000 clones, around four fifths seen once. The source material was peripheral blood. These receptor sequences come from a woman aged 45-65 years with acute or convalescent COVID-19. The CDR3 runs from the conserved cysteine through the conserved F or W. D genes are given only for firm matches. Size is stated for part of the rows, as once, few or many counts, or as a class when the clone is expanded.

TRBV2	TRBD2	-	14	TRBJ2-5	CATRGSGGGETQYF	TGTGCCACCCGGGGTAGCGGGGGTGGGGAGACCCAGTACTTC
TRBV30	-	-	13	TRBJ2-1	CAWSVSDYNEQFF	TGTGCCTGGAGTGTATCAGACTACAATGAGCAGTTCTTC
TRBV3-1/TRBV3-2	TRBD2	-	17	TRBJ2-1	CASSQNTLAETYNEQFF	TGTGCCAGCAGCCAAAATACTCTAGCGGAAACTTACAATGAGCAGTTCTTC
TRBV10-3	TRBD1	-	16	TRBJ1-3	CAIRGQGNISGNTIYF	TGTGCCATCAGGGGACAGGGGAACATCTCTGGAAACACCATATATTTT
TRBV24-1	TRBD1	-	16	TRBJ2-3	CATSELRQGSGDTQYF	TGTGCCACCAGTGAACTTAGACAGGGATCGGGGGATACGCAGTATTTT
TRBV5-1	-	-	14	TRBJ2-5	CASSLVGARETQYF	TGCGCCAGCAGCTTGGTTGGCGCTAGGGAGACCCAGTACTTC
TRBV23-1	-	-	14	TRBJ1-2	CASSQGAQLYGYTF	TGCGCCAGCAGTCAAGGGGCCCAGCTCTATGGCTACACCTTC
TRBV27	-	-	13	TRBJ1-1	CASRLTANTEAFF	TGTGCCAGCAGGCTGACAGCGAACACTGAAGCTTTCTTT
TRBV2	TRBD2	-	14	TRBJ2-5	CASSSGAYQETQYF	TGTGCCAGCAGCAGCGGGGCCTACCAAGAGACCCAGTACTTC
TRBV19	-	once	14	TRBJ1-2	CASRSGRQNYGYTF	TGTGCCAGTAGGTCTGGAAGACAGAACTATGGCTACACCTTC